The rows below give T cell receptor beta chains drawn from one sample of a study of blood T cell repertoires in COVID-19. Clones were sequenced by immunoSEQ multiplex PCR, and TCRdb holds only the in-frame ones, with some missing. The sample shows 200,000 to 300,000 clones, 80% to 90% of them seen only once. Source material: peripheral blood. The receptors were gathered from a woman aged 80 or over with COVID-19, enrolled during active disease. The CDR3 runs from the conserved cysteine through the conserved F or W. A D gene is named only where the DNA matches it firmly. Part of the rows lack a size; the others show once, few, many or a class for expanded clones.

TRBV9,TRBJ1-3,NA,NA,TGTGCCAGCAGCGTAGACATGTATGCTGGAAACACCATATATTTT,CASSVDMYAGNTIYF
TRBV6-5,TRBJ2-7,once,TRBD1,TGTGCCAGCAGTTTAACAGGGGGCGAGCAGTACTTC,CASSLTGGEQYF
TRBV3-1/TRBV3-2,TRBJ2-1,NA,NA,TGTGCCAGCAGCCAACGACTAGAAACATACAATGAGCAGTTCTTC,CASSQRLETYNEQFF
TRBV21-1,TRBJ2-7,NA,NA,TGTGCCAGCAGCGACTACAGGGCAAGCTACGAGCAGTACTTC,CASSDYRASYEQYF
TRBV3-1/TRBV3-2,TRBJ1-4,NA,NA,TGTGCCAGCAGCGGGAGGTTTGGAACTAATGAAAAACTGTTTTTT,CASSGRFGTNEKLFF
TRBV6-5,TRBJ1-5,NA,NA,TGTGCCAGCAGTTCCCCCGCAGGAGGGGATCAGCCCCAGCATTTT,CASSSPAGGDQPQHF
TRBV2,TRBJ1-5,NA,NA,TGTGCCAGCAATCAGGGCAGTCAGCCCCAGCATTTT,CASNQGSQPQHF
TRBV10-2,TRBJ1-1,few,NA,TGCGCCAGCAGTGAGGACAGGCAAGCTTTCTTT,CASSEDRQAFF
TRBV7-3,TRBJ2-6,few,NA,TGTGCCAGCAACGGGGGTTTTACACCTGGGGCCAACGTCCTGACTTTC,CASNGGFTPGANVLTF
TRBV27,TRBJ2-2,NA,NA,TGTGCCAGCAGCGGGAGTTCGGCCGGGGAGCTGTTTTTT,CASSGSSAGELFF
TRBV27,TRBJ1-2,NA,TRBD1,TGTGCCAGCAGGGAGGCTCCAGGGGGCTTCGAAGCCTTC,CASREAPGGFEAF
TRBV2,TRBJ2-2,few,NA,TGTGCCAGCAGGGACAGACCGAACACCGGGGAGCTGTTTTTT,CASRDRPNTGELFF
TRBV19,TRBJ1-5,NA,NA,TGTGCCAGTAGTCGTCAGGGGTGGCAGCCCCAGCATTTT,CASSRQGWQPQHF
TRBV9,TRBJ1-1,NA,NA,TGTGCCAGCAGCGTAGGTCTTTCCACTGAAGCTTTCTTT,CASSVGLSTEAFF
TRBV10-3,TRBJ1-6,NA,NA,TGTGCCATCAGTGAGTGGGGGGTAAATTCACCCCTCCACTTT,CAISEWGVNSPLHF
TRBV18,TRBJ1-1,once,NA,TGTGCCAGCTCCACAGGGCAGGGTGAAGCTTTCTTT,CASSTGQGEAFF
TRBV7-9,TRBJ2-1,NA,NA,TGTGCCAGCAGCTTAGATGGTACATATGAGCAGTTCTTC,CASSLDGTYEQFF
TRBV7-9,TRBJ2-7,NA,NA,TGTGCCAGCAGCTACCGTGAGTCACCCCCCTACGAGCAGTACTTC,CASSYRESPPYEQYF
TRBV4-1,TRBJ2-1,NA,TRBD1,TGCGCCAGCAGCCATTCGGGACAGGCTTACAATGAGCAGTTCTTC,CASSHSGQAYNEQFF
TRBV5-1,TRBJ2-2,once,TRBD2,TGCGCCAGCAGCCCTCTTTCGGGGGGGATCGGGGAGCTGTTTTTT,CASSPLSGGIGELFF
TRBV7-8,TRBJ1-1,few,NA,TGTGCCAGCAGCTTAGTTGGGGGCAAGCACACTGAAGCTTTCTTT,CASSLVGGKHTEAFF
TRBV3-1/TRBV3-2,TRBJ1-2,NA,TRBD1,TGTGCCAGCAGCCAGGCCCACCCGCAGGGGGCTGGAGGCTACACCTTC,CASSQAHPQGAGGYTF
TRBV24-1,TRBJ2-1,once,TRBD2,TGTGCCACCAGTGATGGGGGTAGCGGGAGGGGAAATGAGCAGTTCTTC,CATSDGGSGRGNEQFF
TRBV7-3,TRBJ2-1,NA,TRBD2,TGTGCCAGCAGCCGGGGGGGTAGCTACAATGAGCAGTTCTTC,CASSRGGSYNEQFF
TRBV7-9,TRBJ1-6,NA,NA,TGTGCCAGCAGCTTCGACAGAACCTATTCACCCCTCCACTTT,CASSFDRTYSPLHF
TRBV7-2,TRBJ1-2,NA,NA,TGTGCCAGCAGCTCGCGCCCGGGAGGGGGGGTCTATGGCTACACCTTC,CASSSRPGGGVYGYTF
TRBV4-1,TRBJ2-7,once,TRBD1,TGCGCCAGCAGCCAAGGGGGGGGGACAGGGTTCTACGAGCAGTACTTC,CASSQGGGTGFYEQYF
TRBV9,TRBJ1-1,once,NA,TGTGCCAGCAGCGTTGACCTTTCTAGGAACACTGAAGCTTTCTTT,CASSVDLSRNTEAFF
TRBV2,TRBJ1-6,NA,TRBD1,TGTGCCAGCGGGGGCGAGGGGGCGAGAGGTTCACCCCTCCACTTT,CASGGEGARGSPLHF
TRBV9,TRBJ1-2,NA,NA,TGTGCCAGCAGCGTAGCTACTGGGGAGATTGATGGCTACACCTTC,CASSVATGEIDGYTF
TRBV5-1,TRBJ1-1,NA,NA,TGCGCCAGCAGCTTGGCCCCTCCGGGGGGGAACACTGAAGCTTTCTTT,CASSLAPPGGNTEAFF
TRBV7-2,TRBJ2-7,NA,NA,TGTGCCAGCAGCTCCCACTACGAGCAGTACTTC,CASSSHYEQYF
TRBV19,TRBJ2-7,NA,TRBD1,TGTGCCAGTAGCCGTCAGGCAGGGGGCTACGAGCAGTACTTC,CASSRQAGGYEQYF
TRBV7-9,TRBJ1-2,few,NA,TGTGCCAGCAGCTTAAGGGTTGGGGAGGCCTATGGCTACACCTTC,CASSLRVGEAYGYTF
TRBV7-2,TRBJ1-4,NA,NA,TGTGCCAGCAGCCCCTCAGGCCGGCAGGGCACTGAAAAACTGTTTTTT,CASSPSGRQGTEKLFF
TRBV4-1,TRBJ1-4,NA,NA,TGCGCCAGCAGCCAAGAGGGGGCGGCAACTAATGAAAAACTGTTTTTT,CASSQEGAATNEKLFF
TRBV4-1,TRBJ2-1,NA,TRBD2,TGCGCCAGCAGCCAAGATAGTAGCGGGGGGGCCTACAATGAGCAGTTCTTC,CASSQDSSGGAYNEQFF
TRBV5-1,TRBJ1-2,NA,NA,TGCGCCAGCAGCTTGGGCCAGGGAGGAAACTATGGCTACACCTTC,CASSLGQGGNYGYTF
TRBV7-9,TRBJ2-1,few,TRBD2,TGTGCCAGCAGCTTAGCGGTAGGGGCTAGCGGGAGCTATGAGCAGTTCTTC,CASSLAVGASGSYEQFF
TRBV7-9,TRBJ2-3,few,TRBD2,TGTGCCAGCAGCAGAGAGCGGGACACAGATACGCAGTATTTT,CASSRERDTDTQYF
TRBV9,TRBJ2-4,NA,TRBD2,TGTGCCAGCAGCGCTAGCGGGGGTAAAAACATTCAGTACTTC,CASSASGGKNIQYF
TRBV5-5,TRBJ2-1,few,TRBD2,TGTGCCAGCAGCTGGGGACTAGCGGGATCGTACAATGAGCAGTTCTTC,CASSWGLAGSYNEQFF
TRBV19,TRBJ1-1,NA,NA,TGTGCCAGTAGTCGAACAGGGACGAACACTGAAGCTTTCTTT,CASSRTGTNTEAFF
TRBV29-1,TRBJ1-2,once,NA,TGCAGCGTTGGTCTACCTTATACGGGCTACACCTTC,CSVGLPYTGYTF
TRBV5-1,TRBJ2-6,NA,NA,TGCGCCAGCAGCTTCGTACAGGGACCTGGGGCCAACGTCCTGACTTTC,CASSFVQGPGANVLTF
TRBV18,TRBJ2-1,few,TRBD2,TGTGCCAGCTCGCCGGGACTAGCGGGGGGTGAGCAGTTCTTC,CASSPGLAGGEQFF